The text below deals with one TCR beta chain. The antigen remains undetermined. MiXCR, run by TCRdb on the 5' RACE reads, gives a single entry per CDR3 protein. The sample comprises 250,000 to 350,000 distinct CDR3 sequences, 15% to 25% of which are singletons, and less than 9.5% rests with the top ten. These data are taken from a study of CD8 T cells in ankylosing spondylitis. The CDR3 is 16 residues long. Germline lookup yields CDR1 MDHEN and CDR2 SYDVKM. The V gene end was trimmed by 4 bases and the J gene end by 2 bases; junction bases not matched to a gene: 7. Broader study findings: Roughly 8 highly homologous variants formed a TCR beta motif that appeared characteristic of ankylosing spondylitis blood.

This receptor was obtained from a male donor with ankylosing spondylitis or in good health (not recorded which). V and J are TRBV28 and TRBJ1-3, with 8 bases fitting TRBD1. Sequencing was carried out using blood, either unsorted or a sorted T cell fraction (not recorded which). The DNA for the CDR3 is TGTGCCAGCAGTTCGTCAGGGGGCAGACCTGGAAACACCATATATTTT. Encoded protein: CASSSSGGRPGNTIYF. Together with reference TRBV28 and TRBJ1-3, the CDR3 gives the full variable domain: DVKVTQSSRYLVKRTGEKVFLECVQDMDHENMFWYRQDPGLGLRLIYFSYDVKMKEKGDIPEGYSVSREKKERFSLILESASTNQTSMYLCASSSSGGRPGNTIYFGEGSWLTVV.